The 14 T cell receptor beta chains presented below share a single source sample, sequenced in a study of CD8+ T cells in alopecia areata. Following extraction, RNA underwent reverse transcription to cDNA, which served as the sequencing template. Sequencing was performed with immunoSEQ multiplex PCR; in TCRdb, only in-frame clones are kept and a portion is missing. The table lists around 100,000 clones, 55% of them singletons, with about 8.8% in the top ten. Source material: CD4+ T cells sorted from blood. The receptors here all came from a human donor in good health.

This clone was detected only once. This chain uses TRBV29-1 with TRBJ2-1, with 14 bases aligning to TRBD2. CDR3 length equals 16 residues. Trimming took 6 bases from V and 7 from J; bases not matched to a gene: 11. Looked up from germline, CDR1 is SQVTM and CDR2 is ANQGSEA. This CDR3 reads CSVLHRTSGGPNEQFF. As DNA, the CDR3 is TGCAGCGTCCTACACAGGACTAGCGGGGGGCCTAATGAGCAGTTCTTC.

This clone was observed a handful of times. The V gene is TRBV30, the J gene TRBJ2-5; tentative D call: TRBD2 (5 bases). V lost 2 bases and J lost 2, with 9 bases in between. Looked up from germline, CDR1 is GTSNPN and CDR2 is SVGIG (reference sequence). The CDR3 consists of 13 residues. CDR3 nucleotides: TGTGCCTGGAGTCCCGGGAATCAAGAGACCCAGTACTTC. It yields the protein CAWSPGNQETQYF.

The chain links TRBV9 to TRBJ1-1, with a tentative D call TRBD1 (5 bases). Trimming took 0 bases from V and 6 from J, leaving 9 bases between them. CDR1 is SGDLS and CDR2 is YYNGEE in the germline V gene. CDR3 size: 13 residues. The CDR3 DNA is TGTGCCAGCAGCGTAGATCAGGGCTCTGAAGCTTTCTTT. Amino acid sequence: CASSVDQGSEAFF.

Of note for this clone: The sample carries other DNA sequences with the same CDR3. V and J are TRBV5-1 and TRBJ2-5, with D unclear. V lost 1 base, J lost 2 bases, and 0 bases lay in between. The CDR3 runs to 11 residues. Germline V gene sequence: CDR1 SGHRS, CDR2 YFSETQ. The CDR3 nucleotides read TGCGCCAGCAGCTTGCAAGAGACCCAGTACTTC. Amino acid sequence: CASSLQETQYF.

This clone showed up just a few times. This rearrangement joins TRBV7-2 to TRBJ2-3; D ambiguous. CDR1 is SGHTA, CDR2 FQGNSA, per germline. The CDR3 has 13 amino acids. Trimming took off 7 bases at V and 4 bases at J, with 12 bases between the two ends. CDR3 sequence reads: CASTGRVADTQYF. CDR3 DNA sequence: TGTGCCAGCACCGGCCGGGTCGCAGATACGCAGTATTTT.

This clone was seen at least ten times. The V and J genes are TRBV7-6 and TRBJ2-1; either TRBD1 or TRBD2 may supply D (6 bases each). Trimming removed 6 bases from V and 0 bases from J, with 18 bases in between. The CDR3 consists of 17 residues. Looked up from germline, CDR1 is SGHVS and CDR2 is FNYEAQ. The CDR3 DNA reads TGTGCCAGCAGATTAAGAGGGGGGCTTAGCTCCTACAATGAGCAGTTCTTC. Amino acid sequence: CASRLRGGLSSYNEQFF.

This chain's CDR3 is CASSWGLAGGQETQYF. CDR3 DNA: TGTGCCAGCAGCTGGGGACTAGCGGGGGGCCAAGAGACCCAGTACTTC. The chain is built from TRBV7-2 and TRBJ2-5; 15 nucleotides match TRBD2. Per germline, CDR1 SGHTA and CDR2 FQGNSA. Unmatched junction bases numbered 1, after V lost 4 bases and J lost 1 base. The CDR3 sequence is 16 residues long. Full variable domain (outside the CDR3, taken from reference TRBV7-2 and TRBJ2-5): GAGVSQSPSNKVTEKGKDVELRCDPISGHTALYWYRQSLGQGLEFLIYFQGNSAPDKSGLPSDRFSAERTGGSVSTLTIQRTQQEDSAVYLCASSWGLAGGQETQYFGPGTRLLVL.

The chain combines TRBV6-5 with TRBJ1-1; 7 bases are a match to TRBD1. CDR1 is MNHEY, CDR2 SVGAGI, per germline. This CDR3 has 12 amino acids. V was pared by 10 bases and J by 3 bases, with 5 bases of the junction left unmatched. This CDR3 is CAINRGDTEAFF. The CDR3 bases are TGTGCCATCAACAGGGGAGACACTGAAGCTTTCTTT.

The CDR3 loop is CSVETGAYEQYF. CDR3 nucleotide sequence: TGCAGCGTGGAGACAGGGGCCTACGAGCAGTACTTC. The chain combines TRBV29-1 with TRBJ2-7; TRBD1 matches 8 bases. Germline V gene data show CDR1 as SQVTM and CDR2 as ANQGSEA. This CDR3 has 12 amino acids. The ends lost 6 bases at V and 2 bases at J; junction bases unmatched: 3.

The chain employs TRBV5-1 and TRBJ1-1; D remains ambiguous. The CDR3 has 15 amino acids. V lost 0 bases to trimming and J lost 1 base, with 10 bases between them. Germline V gene data show CDR1 as SGHRS and CDR2 as YFSETQ. The chain's CDR3 is CASSLDGQSNTEAFF. CDR3 nucleotides: TGCGCCAGCAGCTTGGATGGGCAGTCGAACACTGAAGCTTTCTTT. Full variable domain (remainder filled in from reference TRBV5-1 and TRBJ1-1): KAGVTQTPRYLIKTRGQQVTLSCSPISGHRSVSWYQQTPGQGLQFLFEYFSETQRNKGNFPGRFSGRQFSNSRSEMNVSTLELGDSALYLCASSLDGQSNTEAFFGQGTRLTVV.

This chain links TRBV7-6 with TRBJ2-7, with D maybe TRBD1 (6 bases). CDR3 length: 14 amino acids. Germline lookup yields CDR1 SGHVS and CDR2 FNYEAQ. The V end lost 3 bases, the J end lost 5 bases, and 14 bases lay between the germline ends. The CDR3 protein is CASSFRNRAHEQYF. The CDR3, as DNA: TGTGCCAGCAGCTTTCGTAACAGGGCCCACGAGCAGTACTTC.

V gene TRBV30 combines with J gene TRBJ2-1; tentatively, D is TRBD1 (7 bases). The CDR3 extends over 14 amino acids. V lost 5 bases and J 0 bases, leaving 11 bases between the germline ends. Germline-derived CDR1 and CDR2 are GTSNPN and SVGIG (reference sequence). CDR3 protein: CAWVQGGSYNEQFF. The CDR3 coding sequence is TGTGCCTGGGTCCAGGGGGGCTCCTACAATGAGCAGTTCTTC. Full variable domain (outside the CDR3, taken from reference TRBV30 and TRBJ2-1): SQTIHQWPATLVQPVGSPLSLECTVEGTSNPNLYWYRQAAGRGLQLLFYSVGIGQISSEVPQNLSASRPQDRQFILSSKKLLLSDSGFYLCAWVQGGSYNEQFFGPGTRLTVL.

V usage is TRBV6-5 and J usage is TRBJ2-3, with TRBD1 identical over 10 bases. Germline-derived CDR1 and CDR2 are MNHEY and SVGAGI. Trimming took 5 bases from V and 1 from J; bases not matched to a gene: 3. The CDR3 covers 15 residues. The CDR3 region is CASSGDRGRTDTQYF. For the CDR3, the DNA is TGTGCCAGCAGTGGGGACAGGGGACGCACAGATACGCAGTATTTT.

The rearrangement joins TRBV7-2 to TRBJ2-2; 13 bases fit TRBD2. CDR3 length: 16 amino acids. Trimming took 5 bases from V and 7 from J; bases not matched to a gene: 7. CDR1 SGHTA and CDR2 FQGNSA come from the germline V gene. The CDR3 spells CASSPGLAGDNGELFF. The DNA of the CDR3 is TGTGCCAGCAGCCCCGGACTAGCGGGGGATAACGGGGAGCTGTTTTTT.